This T cell receptor (beta chain) originates from a study of response to subunit inactivated influenza vaccine. Study results and caveats: Authors suggested each seasonal influenza vaccination recruits few new T cells.

About this clonotype itself: Its target is unknown.

After removal of 1 base from V and 0 bases from J, the junction contained 7 bases not matched to a gene. This CDR3 has 16 residues. CDR1 and CDR2 (germline): DFQATT, SNEGSKA (reference sequence). TCRdb passed the RT-PCR reads through MiXCR, listing each CDR3 protein once. The table records about 570,000 distinct CDR3 sequences, 10% to 12% of them present only once. The sample was also reused in another study, on T cells expressing NK-cell markers. From that paper: Scientists made TCR beta cDNA using 5'RACE template switching with UMIs. The study drew TCR beta repertoires from sorted CD3+CD56+NKG2C+, CD3+CD56+NKG2C- and CD3+CD56-NKG2C+ T cells.

The chain uses TRBV20-1 and TRBJ2-3, with 7 bases identical to TRBD2. The specimen was PBMCs from blood, collected on the day of vaccination. The TCR comes from a man between 45 and 60 years old who received an inactivated influenza vaccine. The CDR3 here is CSARAPAGTSTDTQYF. The CDR3 DNA sequence: TGCAGTGCTAGAGCCCCAGCGGGAACTAGCACAGATACGCAGTATTTT.